Reported below is one T cell receptor beta chain. This sample was taken from a study of blood T cell repertoires in COVID-19. Repertoires were generated with immunoSEQ multiplex PCR, while TCRdb's copy carries only in-frame clones and drops some. The sample lists under 350,000 clones; 85% were seen once. Germline V gene lookup returns CDR1 SGHRS and CDR2 YFSETQ. The V end lost 4 bases, the J end lost 2 bases, and 15 bases lay between the germline ends. The CDR3 length is 15 residues. The chain links TRBV5-1 to TRBJ2-5; D is ambiguous. This clonotype was obtained from a human donor in a cohort sampled during active COVID-19. The source material was peripheral blood. The CDR3 loop reads CASSPVGSFQETQYF. As DNA, the CDR3 is TGCGCCAGCAGCCCTGTCGGGTCTTTTCAAGAGACCCAGTACTTC.